The next 7 T cell receptor beta chains were all read from a single sample in a study of graft-versus-host responses after intestinal transplantation. Graft samples were processed, releasing intraepithelial and lamina propria lymphocytes. Produced via immunoSEQ multiplex PCR; TCRdb's table is partial and in-frame only. The table shows about 15,000 clones, with 60% to 85% occurring only once. Source: ileum tissue, taken about 460 days after intestinal transplant. The source of these receptors is a human patient who received an intestinal transplant, so some T cells may come from the graft donor.

The rearrangement uses TRBV19 and TRBJ2-1; 8 nucleotides agree with TRBD1. Germline CDR1 is LNHDA and CDR2 is SQIVND (reference sequence). Trimming removed 7 bases from V and 0 bases from J; junction bases left unmatched: 5. There are 15 residues in the CDR3. This CDR3 is CASTQTGDSYNEQFF. CDR3 nucleotides: TGTGCCAGTACCCAGACAGGGGACTCCTACAATGAGCAGTTCTTC.

V is TRBV29-1 and J is TRBJ2-1, with D tentatively TRBD2 (6 bases). The germline V and J ends were trimmed by 8 bases and 0 bases, with 14 bases remaining between them. In germline, CDR1 is SQVTM, CDR2 ANQGSEA. This CDR3 contains 14 residues. This chain's CDR3 is CSLRGSSSYNEQFF. The CDR3 DNA is TGCAGCTTACGGGGGTCTAGCTCCTACAATGAGCAGTTCTTC.

The V gene is TRBV5-8, the J gene TRBJ2-7; 8 bases map to TRBD1. The germline gives CDR1 SGHTS, CDR2 YDEGEE. V dropped 4 bases and J dropped 7; count of bases not matched to a gene: 10. The length of the CDR3 is 14 residues. CDR3 bases: TGTGCCAGCAGCCTGGGGACAGGAGTGGGTGAGCAGTACTTC. Its translation: CASSLGTGVGEQYF. The full variable domain, rest sourced from reference TRBV5-8 and TRBJ2-7, is EAGVTQSPTHLIKTRGQQATLRCSPISGHTSVYWYQQALGLGLQFLLWYDEGEERNRGNFPPRFSGRQFPNYSSELNVNALELEDSALYLCASSLGTGVGEQYFGPGTRLTVT.

The chain couples TRBV29-1 to TRBJ2-2, with 8 bases lining up with TRBD2. J gave up 5 bases and V 4 bases, and 15 bases lay outside the gene matches. CDR3 length: 17 amino acids. Germline V gene data show CDR1 as SQVTM and CDR2 as ANQGSEA. The CDR3 nucleotides are TGCAGCGTTGGCCCCGGGAGGCGGGGGGTGGGAACCGGGGAGCTGTTTTTT. Its protein is CSVGPGRRGVGTGELFF.

The rearrangement uses TRBV9 and TRBJ2-5; 14 bases fit TRBD2. The CDR3 runs 18 residues. The germline V gene has CDR1 SGDLS and CDR2 YYNGEE. V shed 1 base and J 1 base; nucleotides not matched to a gene: 6. In DNA, the CDR3 is TGTGCCAGCAGCGTATCGACCGGGACTAGCGGGGGCCAAGAGACCCAGTACTTC. Translated: CASSVSTGTSGGQETQYF.

The V call is TRBV6-1, the J call TRBJ2-1, with 7 bases aligning to TRBD2. Germline-derived CDR1 and CDR2 are MNHNS and SASEGT. This CDR3 has 13 amino acids. V shed 7 bases and J 5 bases; nucleotides not matched to a gene: 5. This chain's CDR3 is CASTPTSHNEQFF. Written as DNA, the CDR3 is TGTGCCAGCACCCCGACTAGCCACAATGAGCAGTTCTTC.

The chain joins TRBV7-2 to TRBJ2-7; no firm D call. The CDR3 has 13 residues. Trimming shortened V by 1 base and J by 5 bases, and 9 bases separated the two germline ends. CDR1 and CDR2 (germline): SGHTA, FQGNSA. The CDR3 region is CASSLVRSNEQYF. Here the CDR3 DNA reads TGTGCCAGCAGCTTAGTCCGCTCTAACGAGCAGTACTTC.